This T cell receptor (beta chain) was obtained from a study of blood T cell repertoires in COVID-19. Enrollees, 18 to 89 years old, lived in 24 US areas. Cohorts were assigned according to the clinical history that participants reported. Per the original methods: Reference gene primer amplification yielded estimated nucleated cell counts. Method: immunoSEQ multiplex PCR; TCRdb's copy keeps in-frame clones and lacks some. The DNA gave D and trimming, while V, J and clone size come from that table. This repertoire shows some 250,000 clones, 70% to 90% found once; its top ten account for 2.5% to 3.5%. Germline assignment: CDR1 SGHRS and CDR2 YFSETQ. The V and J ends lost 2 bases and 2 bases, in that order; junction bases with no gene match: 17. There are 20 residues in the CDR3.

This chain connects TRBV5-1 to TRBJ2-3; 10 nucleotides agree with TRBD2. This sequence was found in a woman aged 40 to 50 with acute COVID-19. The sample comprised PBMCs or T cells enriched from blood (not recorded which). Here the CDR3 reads CASSFRPSGSSGAITDTQYF. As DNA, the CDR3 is TGCGCCAGCAGCTTTAGACCTAGCGGGAGCTCGGGGGCAATCACAGATACGCAGTATTTT. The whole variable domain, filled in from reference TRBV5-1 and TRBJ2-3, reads KAGVTQTPRYLIKTRGQQVTLSCSPISGHRSVSWYQQTPGQGLQFLFEYFSETQRNKGNFPGRFSGRQFSNSRSEMNVSTLELGDSALYLCASSFRPSGSSGAITDTQYFGPGTRLTVL.